Shown below are 2 T cell receptor beta chains from a single sample sequenced in a study of monozygotic twins with inflammatory bowel disease (dated by TCRdb to the late 2010s). The method was 5' RACE. The sample was run on an Illumina HiSeq 2500. The reads were reprocessed in TCRdb, with one entry per CDR3 protein sequence and no accompanying DNA. The sample has 350,000 to 400,000 distinct CDR3 sequences on record. Just over 2.5% of the sample lies in the top ten. The sample comprised blood. The source is a human donor with ulcerative colitis or Crohn's disease, or a healthy co-twin of an affected twin (not recorded which).

The chain uses TRBV5-1 and TRBJ2-3. The CDR3 consists of 13 residues. Germline-derived CDR1 and CDR2 are SGHRS and YFSETQ. The CDR3 loop is CASSLAGKDTQYF.

This rearrangement joins TRBV7-9 to TRBJ2-1; TCRdb returns TRBD2, unconfirmable since there is no DNA. Germline CDR1 reads SEHNR; CDR2 reads FQNEAQ (reference sequence). CDR3 size: 15 residues. CDR3: CASSSPGLAPSEQFF. The whole variable domain, filled in from reference TRBV7-9 and TRBJ2-1, reads DTGVSQNPRHKITKRGQNVTFRCDPISEHNRLYWYRQTLGQGPEFLTYFQNEAQLEKSRLLSDRFSAERPKGSFSTLEIQRTEQGDSAMYLCASSSPGLAPSEQFFGPGTRLTVL.